Below are 30 T cell receptor beta chains sequenced from a single sample in a study of graft-versus-host responses after intestinal transplantation. Repertoires were generated with immunoSEQ multiplex PCR, while TCRdb's copy carries only in-frame clones and drops some. Of 85,000 to 130,000 clones listed, roughly 90% were seen once; the top ten hold about 0.9%. For these receptors, no antigen is known. Sequenced material: unstimulated CD4+ T cells sorted from spleen or lymph node cells, taken before intestinal transplant. These receptor sequences come from a human donor who received an intestinal transplant.

The J gene is TRBJ2-7, the V gene TRBV29-1; 10 nucleotides align to TRBD1. Germline CDR1 is SQVTM and CDR2 is ANQGSEA. The CDR3 has 13 amino acids. V dropped 4 bases and J dropped 5; count of bases not matched to a gene: 5. This chain's CDR3 is CSVAGQGIHEQYF. The CDR3 DNA reads TGCAGCGTTGCGGGACAGGGGATTCACGAGCAGTACTTC.

This chain uses TRBV5-1 with TRBJ2-1; D may be TRBD2 (6 bases). Germline V gene data show CDR1 as SGHRS and CDR2 as YFSETQ. V was shortened by 0 bases and J by 4 bases, with 11 bases between the two germline ends. The CDR3 runs 15 residues. The CDR3 sequence: CASSLELAEYNEQFF. CDR3 nucleotide sequence: TGCGCCAGCAGCTTGGAACTAGCCGAGTACAATGAGCAGTTCTTC.

This rearrangement joins TRBV2 to TRBJ2-3, with D maybe TRBD2 (6 bases). CDR3 length: 15 amino acids. V was pared by 0 bases and J by 1 base, with 8 bases between. Germline CDR1 reads SNHLY; CDR2 reads FYNNEI. The CDR3 region has the DNA TGTGCCAGCAGTGAAGCCGGGAGTGGCACAGATACGCAGTATTTT. It translates to CASSEAGSGTDTQYF.

V gene TRBV27 combines with J gene TRBJ2-2; D is uncertain. V lost 0 bases and J 1 base, leaving 6 bases between the germline ends. Germline V CDR1 and CDR2: MNHEY, SMNVEV (reference sequence). The CDR3 runs to 15 residues. CDR3 in amino acids: CASSLSERNTGELFF. CDR3 sequence (DNA): TGTGCCAGCAGTTTATCGGAACGGAACACCGGGGAGCTGTTTTTT.

The rearrangement links TRBV7-9 to TRBJ2-2, with TRBD1 matching 8 bases. V shed 6 bases, J shed 6 bases, and the junction held 6 bases outside the gene matches. The CDR3 spans 14 residues. Per the germline V gene, CDR1 is SEHNR and CDR2 is FQNEAQ (reference sequence). Here the CDR3 reads CASRQRQGSGELFF. CDR3 coding DNA: TGTGCCAGCAGACAAAGACAGGGGTCCGGGGAGCTGTTTTTT. Full variable domain (rest looked up from reference TRBV7-9 and TRBJ2-2): DTGVSQNPRHKITKRGQNVTFRCDPISEHNRLYWYRQTLGQGPEFLTYFQNEAQLEKSRLLSDRFSAERPKGSFSTLEIQRTEQGDSAMYLCASRQRQGSGELFFGEGSRLTVL.

The chain links TRBV28 to TRBJ1-5; no clear D gene. Germline lookup yields CDR1 MDHEN and CDR2 SYDVKM. The CDR3 totals 12 residues. Trimming pared 6 bases from V and 7 bases from J, leaving 10 bases between. CDR3 loop: CASSWREQPQHF. Here the CDR3 DNA reads TGTGCCAGCAGCTGGAGAGAGCAGCCCCAGCATTTT.

The chain carries TRBV29-1 and TRBJ1-4, with a tentative D call TRBD1 (6 bases). The CDR3 loop spans 13 amino acids. V was clipped by 4 bases and J by 4 bases, with 10 bases between them. Germline assignment: CDR1 SQVTM and CDR2 ANQGSEA. The DNA for the CDR3 is TGCAGCGTTGGGGGGCGAGATAATGAAAAACTGTTTTTT. Translated, it gives CSVGGRDNEKLFF.

This chain uses TRBV25-1 with TRBJ2-1, with a weak D call TRBD2 (6 bases). The V end lost 5 bases, the J end lost 7 bases, and 9 bases lay between the germline ends. Per the germline V gene, CDR1 is MGHDK and CDR2 is SYGVNS. The CDR3 runs to 12 residues. The CDR3: CASSNSGNEQFF. The CDR3 DNA follows: TGTGCCAGCAGTAACAGCGGGAATGAGCAGTTCTTC.

The chain combines TRBV5-5 with TRBJ1-3, with D perhaps matching TRBD1 (5 bases). The CDR3 covers 15 residues. Germline-derived CDR1 and CDR2 are SGHKS and YYEKEE (reference sequence). The germline V and J ends were trimmed by 2 bases and 0 bases, with 9 bases remaining between them. CDR3 nucleotides: TGTGCCAGCAGCTTAAACACAGGCTCTGGAAACACCATATATTTT. Protein product: CASSLNTGSGNTIYF. Together with reference TRBV5-5 and TRBJ1-3, the CDR3 gives the full variable domain: DAGVTQSPTHLIKTRGQQVTLRCSPISGHKSVSWYQQVLGQGPQFIFQYYEKEERGRGNFPDRFSARQFPNYSSELNVNALLLGDSALYLCASSLNTGSGNTIYFGEGSWLTVV.

As to this clone: The sample contains more than one DNA sequence encoding this CDR3. This rearrangement joins TRBV6-5 to TRBJ1-1; D unresolved. The ends were cut back, 4 bases at V and 2 bases at J, with 8 bases in the middle. The CDR3 totals 13 residues. Germline CDR1 is MNHEY and CDR2 is SVGAGI. In nucleotides, the CDR3 is TGTGCCAGCAGTTTACGGGGAAACACTGAAGCTTTCTTT. It yields the protein CASSLRGNTEAFF.

Details on this clone: Other DNA sequences in the same sample also yield this CDR3. The chain is built from TRBV4-1 and TRBJ2-3; no clear D gene. Trimming cost V 5 bases and J 4 bases, with 16 bases left between them. Germline values: CDR1 MGHRA, CDR2 YSYEKL. This CDR3 comprises 15 residues. CDR3 residues: CASSSRAAGADTQYF. CDR3 in DNA: TGCGCCAGCAGCTCCCGGGCCGCCGGCGCAGATACGCAGTATTTT.

J is TRBJ1-3 and V is TRBV10-2, with 9 bases fitting TRBD1. V lost 3 bases and J lost 2; bases outside the gene matches: 8. There are 17 residues in the CDR3. The germline V gene has CDR1 WSHSY and CDR2 SAAADI. CDR3 loop: CASSDSQGAIAGNTIYF. CDR3 bases: TGCGCCAGCAGTGACTCACAGGGGGCAATCGCTGGAAACACCATATATTTT.

The rearrangement links TRBV19 to TRBJ2-2; tentative D call: TRBD1 (5 bases). Germline-derived CDR1 and CDR2 are LNHDA and SQIVND (reference sequence). With 3 bases removed from V and 1 base from J, the gap between germline ends came to 9 bases. CDR3 size: 15 residues. CDR3: CASSIGAGNTGELFF. CDR3 in DNA: TGTGCCAGTAGTATTGGGGCCGGGAACACCGGGGAGCTGTTTTTT.

The rearrangement links TRBV6-5 to TRBJ1-2, with D possibly TRBD1 on 5 matching bases. Germline assignment: CDR1 MNHEY and CDR2 SVGAGI. V shed 6 bases and J shed 6 bases, with 17 bases lying between them. The CDR3 runs to 14 residues. CDR3 sequence: CASSPMGEIDGYTF. CDR3 nucleotides: TGTGCCAGCAGCCCGATGGGGGAGATTGATGGCTACACCTTC.

The chain carries TRBV11-2 and TRBJ1-1, with D possibly being TRBD1 (6 bases). The germline V gene encodes CDR1 SGHAT and CDR2 FQNNGV. CDR3 length equals 15 residues. V lost 4 bases, J lost 4 bases, and 16 bases lay in between. CDR3 sequence (DNA): TGTGCCAGCAGCTCAAAACAGGGAGGAGTCACTGAAGCTTTCTTT. Its translation: CASSSKQGGVTEAFF.

The chain combines TRBV6-5 with TRBJ2-7, with 10 nucleotides matching TRBD2. The CDR3 spans 15 residues. Germline CDR1 is MNHEY and CDR2 is SVGAGI. Losses at the gene ends were 4 bases for V and 6 bases for J; bases not matched to a gene: 9. In nucleotides, the CDR3 is TGTGCCAGCAGTTCCATTAGCGGGAGGAGTTCCGAGCAGTACTTC. It encodes CASSSISGRSSEQYF.

The chain recombines TRBV5-1 with TRBJ2-7, with D hard to call. With 1 base removed from V and 3 bases from J, the gap between germline ends came to 8 bases. The CDR3 runs 13 residues. Germline assignment: CDR1 SGHRS and CDR2 YFSETQ. The CDR3: CASSLRHLYEQYF. The CDR3 DNA sequence: TGCGCCAGCAGCTTGCGGCATCTCTACGAGCAGTACTTC.

The chain combines TRBV5-4 with TRBJ1-3; D might be TRBD1 (6 bases). This CDR3 contains 16 residues. Germline V CDR1 and CDR2: SGHNT, YYREEE (reference sequence). With 1 base removed from V and 2 bases from J, the gap between germline ends came to 13 bases. The CDR3 bases are TGTGCCAGCAGCTTGTCTAGGACAGATACTGGAAACACCATATATTTT. This gives the protein CASSLSRTDTGNTIYF.

The chain employs TRBV7-2 and TRBJ1-2; D is unresolved. CDR3 length equals 12 residues. Germline V gene data show CDR1 as SGHTA and CDR2 as FQGNSA. V was clipped by 1 base and J by 6 bases, with 6 bases between them. CDR3 loop: CASSLVTDGYTF. The CDR3 coding sequence is TGTGCCAGCAGCTTAGTGACTGATGGCTACACCTTC.

The V and J genes are TRBV11-1 and TRBJ2-5; D remains ambiguous. Looked up from germline, CDR1 is SGHAT and CDR2 is FQDESV (reference sequence). The V and J ends lost 9 bases and 4 bases respectively, with 6 bases between them. The CDR3 covers 10 residues. The CDR3 region is CARNRETQYF. The CDR3, as DNA: TGTGCCAGGAACAGAGAGACCCAGTACTTC. Full variable domain (remainder filled in from reference TRBV11-1 and TRBJ2-5): EAEVAQSPRYKITEKSQAVAFWCDPISGHATLYWYRQILGQGPELLVQFQDESVVDDSQLPKDRFSAERLKGVDSTLKIQPAELGDSAMYLCARNRETQYFGPGTRLLVL.

A few counts support this clone. CDR3 nucleotide sequence: TGTGCCAGCAGGAAACTTAGCGGGGGGGCCGACGAGCAGTACTTC. Encoded protein: CASRKLSGGADEQYF. The chain employs TRBV6-1 and TRBJ2-7; 11 bases are a match to TRBD2. V gave up 6 bases and J gave up 5 bases; unmatched junction bases: 9. Germline lookup yields CDR1 MNHNS and CDR2 SASEGT. The CDR3 runs 15 residues.

The J gene is TRBJ2-2, the V gene TRBV7-3; TRBD2 agrees at 11 bases. Germline loops: CDR1 SGHTA, CDR2 FQGTGA. Losses at the gene ends were 3 bases for V and 4 bases for J; bases not matched to a gene: 10. The CDR3 is 18 residues long. CDR3 amino acids: CASSLTTLAGGITGELFF. The CDR3 region has the DNA TGTGCCAGCAGCTTGACCACTCTAGCGGGGGGCATCACCGGGGAGCTGTTTTTT.

This clone was seen once. This rearrangement joins TRBV5-1 to TRBJ2-7; the match to TRBD2 covers 10 bases. This CDR3 spans 14 amino acids. The germline CDR1 and CDR2 sequences are SGHRS and YFSETQ. V lost 2 bases, J lost 2 bases, and 1 base stayed unmatched. CDR3 nucleotides: TGCGCCAGCAGCTTTCTAGCGGGAGCCTACGAGCAGTACTTC. Translating it yields CASSFLAGAYEQYF.

This clone was counted once. This sequence joins TRBV29-1 and TRBJ2-2, with D maybe TRBD2 (5 bases). Trimming took off 3 bases at V and 4 bases at J, with 12 bases between the two ends. The CDR3 has 14 amino acids. Per the germline V gene, CDR1 is SQVTM and CDR2 is ANQGSEA. The CDR3 loop is CSVDLAMGTGELFF. CDR3 nucleotides: TGCAGCGTTGACCTAGCTATGGGCACCGGGGAGCTGTTTTTT.

The J gene is TRBJ2-1, the V gene TRBV5-5; 10 bases map to TRBD2. Trimming cost V 1 base and J 8 bases; bases outside gene matches: 9. Germline CDR1 reads SGHKS; CDR2 reads YYEKEE (reference sequence). This CDR3 contains 16 residues. Here the CDR3 reads CASSLSSTSGWDEQFF. The CDR3 DNA sequence: TGTGCCAGCAGCTTGAGTTCGACTAGCGGGTGGGATGAGCAGTTCTTC.

This clone showed up just a few times. This chain joins TRBV6-6 and TRBJ1-1; D is undetermined. CDR1 and CDR2 (germline): MNHNY, SVGAGI (reference sequence). With 2 bases removed from V and 1 base from J, the gap between germline ends came to 11 bases. The CDR3 sequence is 15 residues long. The CDR3, as DNA: TGTGCCAGCAGTTACCCGGGCAGTCCGAACACTGAAGCTTTCTTT. As protein: CASSYPGSPNTEAFF.

The genes are TRBV5-1 and TRBJ2-1; D possibly corresponds to TRBD1 (5 bases). The CDR3 sequence is 14 residues long. V lost 4 bases, J lost 5 bases, and 13 bases lay in between. From germline, CDR1 is SGHRS and CDR2 YFSETQ. In nucleotides, the CDR3 is TGCGCCAGCAGCGGAACCCAGGGTAACAATGAGCAGTTCTTC. It encodes CASSGTQGNNEQFF. Using reference TRBV5-1 and TRBJ2-1 for the parts outside the CDR3, the full variable domain is KAGVTQTPRYLIKTRGQQVTLSCSPISGHRSVSWYQQTPGQGLQFLFEYFSETQRNKGNFPGRFSGRQFSNSRSEMNVSTLELGDSALYLCASSGTQGNNEQFFGPGTRLTVL.

The rearrangement uses TRBV9 and TRBJ2-7; D gene uncertain. The CDR3 totals 16 residues. Germline CDR1 is SGDLS and CDR2 is YYNGEE. Trimming shortened V by 0 bases and J by 1 base, and 14 bases separated the two germline ends. The CDR3 bases are TGTGCCAGCAGCGTAGGACCGGTATTAACATCCTACGAGCAGTACTTC. It is translated as CASSVGPVLTSYEQYF.

The rearrangement joins TRBV18 to TRBJ1-1, with D uncertain. The CDR3 has 13 amino acids. V lost 6 bases, J lost 0 bases, and 8 bases lay in between. Germline values: CDR1 KGHSH, CDR2 LQKENI. CDR3 DNA sequence: TGTGCCAGCTCGCAAGACTTGAACACTGAAGCTTTCTTT. Translating it yields CASSQDLNTEAFF.

The chain carries TRBV1 and TRBJ2-3; the table's D call TRBD2 went unverified against the DNA. TRBV1 is a known pseudogene. This CDR3 has 17 residues. CDR3: CTSSQDSLAGERDTQYF. The CDR3 DNA reads TGCACCAGCAGCCAAGATTCCCTAGCGGGAGAAAGAGATACGCAGTATTTT.